Sequencing of this TCR beta chain was carried out in a study of blood T cell repertoires in COVID-19. Overall study: Donors in the United States, Italy and Spain gave samples during acute or convalescent COVID-19.

This CDR3 is 17 amino acids long. V was clipped by 0 bases and J by 2 bases, with 15 bases between them. Germline loops: CDR1 SGHRS, CDR2 YFSETQ. Seattle enrolled patients during active infection and tracked them longitudinally. Only in-frame clones appear in the TCRdb table, and some are missing; sequencing was by immunoSEQ multiplex PCR. The sample yields roughly 42,000 clones, over 85% seen once. The V gene is TRBV5-1, the J gene TRBJ1-5, with D tentatively TRBD1 (5 bases). This receptor was identified in a man aged 45 to 65 with COVID-19, enrolled during active disease. Specimen: peripheral blood. The CDR3 DNA is TGCGCCAGCAGCTTGGGCCCCCACAGCAGGGGCAATCAGCCCCAGCATTTT. Its protein product is CASSLGPHSRGNQPQHF.